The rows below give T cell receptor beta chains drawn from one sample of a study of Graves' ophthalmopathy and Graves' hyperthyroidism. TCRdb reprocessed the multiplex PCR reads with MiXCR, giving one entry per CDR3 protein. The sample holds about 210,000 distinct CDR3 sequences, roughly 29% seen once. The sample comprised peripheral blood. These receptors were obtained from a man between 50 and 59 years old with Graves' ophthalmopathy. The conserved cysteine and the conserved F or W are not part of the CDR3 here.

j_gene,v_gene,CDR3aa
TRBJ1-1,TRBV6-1,ASSFTSDTEAF
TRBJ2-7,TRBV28,ASRRPEGYEQY
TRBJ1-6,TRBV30,AWKGRVVNSPLH
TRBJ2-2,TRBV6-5,ASSYGGQGQNTGELF
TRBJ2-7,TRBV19,ASSISEPYEQY
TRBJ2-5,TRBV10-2,ASSVGRETQY
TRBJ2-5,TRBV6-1,ASGDNQETQY
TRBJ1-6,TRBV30,AWSRRDANSPLH
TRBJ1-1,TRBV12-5,ASGLTVTGKGNTEAF
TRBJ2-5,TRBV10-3,AISVKGETQY
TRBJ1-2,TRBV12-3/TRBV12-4,ASSLVVGYGYT
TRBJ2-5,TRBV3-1,ASSLGGWGETQY
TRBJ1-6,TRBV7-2,ASSLDGYNSPLH
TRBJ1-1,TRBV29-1,SAGRYGEAF
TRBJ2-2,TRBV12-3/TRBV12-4,ASSFRDPRLF
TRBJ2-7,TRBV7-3,ASSLTGTATYEQY
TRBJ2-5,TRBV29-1,SVERTQGETQY
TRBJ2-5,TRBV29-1,SVLLAGDETQY
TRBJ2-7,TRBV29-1,SVLSRDSSSYEQY
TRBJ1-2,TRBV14,ASSQDIRGYT
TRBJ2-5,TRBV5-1,ASSLALASRETQY
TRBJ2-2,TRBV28,ASSLPGDTGELF
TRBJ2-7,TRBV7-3,ASSLRPSIGLAGDSSYEQY
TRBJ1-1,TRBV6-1,AISEQLTEAF
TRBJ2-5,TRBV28,ASSSRTAIQETQY
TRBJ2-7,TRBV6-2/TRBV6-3,ASRTLTYEQY
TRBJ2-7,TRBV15,ATSRYQTGAGGEQY
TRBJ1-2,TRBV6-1,ASRTTGLPYGYT
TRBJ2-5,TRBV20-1,SASVWERETQY
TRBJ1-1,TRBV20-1,SADDRGRVNTEAF
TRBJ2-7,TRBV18,ASSLLTEQY
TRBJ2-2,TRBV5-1,ASSSLGRIPNTGELF
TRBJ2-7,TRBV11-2,ASSRITSGPTYEQY
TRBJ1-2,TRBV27,ASSLLGQGANGYT
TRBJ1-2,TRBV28,ASSSRDRSYGYT
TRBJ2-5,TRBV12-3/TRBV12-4,ASRPTWTQETQY
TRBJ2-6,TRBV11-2,ASSLTSTWGANVLT
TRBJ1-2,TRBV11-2,ASSLWTSQNYGYT
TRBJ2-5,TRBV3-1,ASSPLDGGETQY
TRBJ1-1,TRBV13,ASSRNQNTEAF
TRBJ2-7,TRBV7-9,ASSLDSFYEQY
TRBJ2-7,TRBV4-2,ASSRTAGTSGRTSNYEQY
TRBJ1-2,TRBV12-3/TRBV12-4,ASSLAEQAPNYGYT
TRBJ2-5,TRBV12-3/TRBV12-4,ASRRGQALFETQY
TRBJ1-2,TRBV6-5,ASSSPEGNPQST
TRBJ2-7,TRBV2,ASRLHNEQY
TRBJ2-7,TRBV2,ASSDLGRYEQY
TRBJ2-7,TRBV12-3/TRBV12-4,ASSFGRVREQY
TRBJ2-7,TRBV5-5,ASSLVRGARGEQY
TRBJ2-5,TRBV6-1,ASPKRDRQETQY
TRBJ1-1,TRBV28,AIATARRGNTEAF
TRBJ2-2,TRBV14,ASSQKRGVAGELF
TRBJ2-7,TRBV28,ASNTGQGAYEQY